This passage covers 10 T cell receptor beta chains from one sample sequenced in a study of blood T cells in healthy people across ages (dated by TCRdb to about 2015). To prepare the library, 5' RACE was applied. The data were produced on an Illumina HiSeq 2500. The second PCR ran for roughly 7 to 12 cycles and used a J-beta primer mix along with a sample-barcoded 5' primer. Starting from the raw public reads, TCRdb applied fastp trimming at Q25, assembled clones with MiXCR and retained in-frame beta chains. Merged by CDR3 protein, the rows form single entries marked with the most common genes and DNA. In all, the sample holds 1.5 million to 1.8 million distinct CDR3 sequences, and under 55% of those were seen once. Around 4% of the sample is held by the ten biggest clonotypes. Sequencing used blood. The receptors derive from a woman aged 18-29 years in good health.

The chain carries TRBV29-1 and TRBJ2-1; TRBD2 agrees at 8 bases. CDR3 length: 12 amino acids. The germline V gene encodes CDR1 SQVTM and CDR2 ANQGSEA. With 6 bases clipped from V and 4 bases from J, the junction kept 2 bases outside the gene matches. CDR3 sequence reads: CSVREGYNEQFF. CDR3 coding DNA: TGCAGCGTACGGGAGGGGTACAATGAGCAGTTCTTC.

V and J are TRBV4-2 and TRBJ1-6; tentatively, D is TRBD1 (6 bases). Looked up from germline, CDR1 is LGHNA and CDR2 is YNFKEQ. The CDR3 extends over 16 amino acids. Trimming stripped 3 bases from V and 7 bases from J, with 16 bases between. CDR3 bases: TGTGCCAGCAGCCAGAGTGCCGGGACAAGGAATTCACCCCTCCACTTT. Its protein is CASSQSAGTRNSPLHF.

This chain connects TRBV7-2 to TRBJ2-5; D is perhaps TRBD2 (5 bases). The DNA end is more similar to TRBJ2-7, so the J call may be wrong. CDR3 size: 15 residues. Germline CDR1 and CDR2: SGHTA and FQGNSA. The chain's CDR3 is CASSLLRTGSYEQYF. The CDR3 coding sequence is TGTGCCAGCAGCTTACTAAGAACGGGGTCCTACGAGCAGTACTTC.

The chain carries TRBV7-9 and TRBJ1-6; D is perhaps TRBD1 (5 bases). V was cut by 1 base and J by 10 bases, with 11 bases left in between. Germline V CDR1 and CDR2: SEHNR, FQNEAQ (reference sequence). The CDR3 has 14 residues. The chain's CDR3 is CASSLGAQGSPLHF. The CDR3 DNA reads TGTGCCAGCAGCTTAGGGGCGCAGGGATCACCCCTCCACTTT.

This clonotype was picked up a small number of times. The chain joins TRBV20-1 to TRBJ2-1; 10 nucleotides line up with TRBD2. The CDR3 is 16 amino acids. CDR1 and CDR2 (germline): DFQATT, SNEGSKA (reference sequence). Trimming took 4 bases from V and 5 from J; bases not matched to a gene: 11. The CDR3 DNA follows: TGCAGTGCTACCCGGCCCCTAGCGGGAGCAAACAATGAGCAGTTCTTC. Translating gives CSATRPLAGANNEQFF.

This clonotype was found a few times. The rearrangement joins TRBV4-3 to TRBJ1-4; D not certain. Germline V lookup: CDR1 LGHNA, CDR2 YSLEER. The CDR3 sequence is 18 residues long. Trimming cost V 0 bases and J 0 bases, with 14 bases left between them. This CDR3 is CASSQDPASHATNEKLFF. Written as DNA, the CDR3 is TGCGCCAGCAGCCAAGATCCGGCGTCCCACGCAACTAATGAAAAACTGTTTTTT.

The V and J genes are TRBV4-3 and TRBJ2-5; 8 bases map to TRBD2. This CDR3 has 17 residues. V dropped 5 bases and J dropped 1; count of bases not matched to a gene: 12. Germline values: CDR1 LGHNA, CDR2 YSLEER. CDR3 DNA sequence: TGCGCCAGCAGCAAAACTGGACTAGCACCCTTCCAAGAGACCCAGTACTTC. It is translated as CASSKTGLAPFQETQYF.

The chain combines TRBV5-1 with TRBJ1-4; D perhaps matches TRBD1 (5 bases). The CDR3 is 13 amino acids. V was clipped by 6 bases and J by 4 bases, with 10 bases between them. Germline lookup yields CDR1 SGHRS and CDR2 YFSETQ. The CDR3 spells CASIWQGNEKLFF. DNA for the CDR3: TGCGCCAGCATCTGGCAGGGTAATGAAAAACTGTTTTTT.

The chain couples TRBV21-1 to TRBJ1-1; TRBD1, the D gene given by the table, was not confirmed from the DNA. TRBV21-1 is designated a pseudogene. The CDR3 contains 19 residues. CDR3 in DNA: TGTGCCAGCAGCAATCCCGACAGGGGGAGAAGACGATTGGACACTGAAGCTTTCTTT. Translated: CASSNPDRGRRRLDTEAFF.

This chain links TRBV7-6 with TRBJ2-4; no definite D call. The V end lost 4 bases, the J end lost 13 bases, and 17 bases lay between the germline ends. The germline gives CDR1 SGHVS, CDR2 FNYEAQ. The CDR3 length is 13 residues. The CDR3 DNA sequence: TGTGCCAGCAGCTCCACCCTCGGGCCTGAGCAGTACTTC. Its translation: CASSSTLGPEQYF.